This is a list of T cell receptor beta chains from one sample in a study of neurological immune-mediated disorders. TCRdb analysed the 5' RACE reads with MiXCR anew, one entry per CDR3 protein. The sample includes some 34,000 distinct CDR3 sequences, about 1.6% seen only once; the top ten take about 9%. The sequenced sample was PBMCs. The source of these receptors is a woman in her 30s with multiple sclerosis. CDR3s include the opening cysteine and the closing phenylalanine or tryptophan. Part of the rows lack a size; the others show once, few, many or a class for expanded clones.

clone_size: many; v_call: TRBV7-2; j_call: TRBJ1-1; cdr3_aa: CASSPWPMGEAFF
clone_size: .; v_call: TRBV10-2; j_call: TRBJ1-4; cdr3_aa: CASKGMTTNEKLFF
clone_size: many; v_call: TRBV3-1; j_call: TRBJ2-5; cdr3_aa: CASSRYRAPTQETQYF
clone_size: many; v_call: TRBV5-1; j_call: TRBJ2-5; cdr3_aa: CASSLVGRAETQYF
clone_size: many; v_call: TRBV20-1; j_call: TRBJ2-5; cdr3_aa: CSASDRVGETQYF
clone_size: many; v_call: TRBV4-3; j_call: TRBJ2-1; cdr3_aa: CASSLRAGNEQFF
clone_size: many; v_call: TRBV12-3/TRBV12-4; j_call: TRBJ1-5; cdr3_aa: CASRGQAGQPQHF
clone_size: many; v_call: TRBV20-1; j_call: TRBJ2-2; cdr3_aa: CSARVRGGWVSGELFF
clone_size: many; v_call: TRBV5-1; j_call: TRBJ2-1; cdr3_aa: CASSIPTGDNEQFF
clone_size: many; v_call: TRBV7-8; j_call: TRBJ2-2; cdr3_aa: CASSLAPRGNTGELFF
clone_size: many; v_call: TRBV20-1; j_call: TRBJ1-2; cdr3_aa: CSAEPGQRFLYGYTF
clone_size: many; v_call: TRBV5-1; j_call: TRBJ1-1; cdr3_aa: CASSLGGLVDTEAFF
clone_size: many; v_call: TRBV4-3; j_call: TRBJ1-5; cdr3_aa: CASSQDSNQPQHF
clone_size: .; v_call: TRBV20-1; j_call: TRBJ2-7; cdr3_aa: CSASRTSGLDEKYF
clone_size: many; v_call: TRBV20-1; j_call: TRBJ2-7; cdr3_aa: CSAYRPTAYEQYF
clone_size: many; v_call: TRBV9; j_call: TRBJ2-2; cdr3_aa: CASSSPGFHTGELFF
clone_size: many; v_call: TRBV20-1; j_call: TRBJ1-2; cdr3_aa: CSARKREANGYTF
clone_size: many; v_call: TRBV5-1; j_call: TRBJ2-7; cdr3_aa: CASSLGQAYYEQYF
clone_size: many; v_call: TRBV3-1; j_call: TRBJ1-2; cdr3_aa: CASSFQGTGYTF
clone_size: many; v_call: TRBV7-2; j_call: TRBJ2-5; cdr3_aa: CASSLAGRGETQYF
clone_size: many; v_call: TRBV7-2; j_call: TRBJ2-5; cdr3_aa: CASSLQRGGRQETQYF
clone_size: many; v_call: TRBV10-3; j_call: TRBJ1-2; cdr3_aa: CAISLQGAGYGYTF
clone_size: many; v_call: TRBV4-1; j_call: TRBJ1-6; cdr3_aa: CASSQGGGLRTNSPLHF
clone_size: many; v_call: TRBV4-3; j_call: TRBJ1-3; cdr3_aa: CASSHSSSGNTIYF
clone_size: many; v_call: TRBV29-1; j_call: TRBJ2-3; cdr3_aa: CSLPWGTDTQYF
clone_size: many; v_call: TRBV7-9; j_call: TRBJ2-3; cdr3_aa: CASSYVGAGADTQYF
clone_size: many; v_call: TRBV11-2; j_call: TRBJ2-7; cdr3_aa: CASSLRSQSSYEQYF
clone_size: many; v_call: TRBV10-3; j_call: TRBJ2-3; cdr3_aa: CATSRGAAADTQYF
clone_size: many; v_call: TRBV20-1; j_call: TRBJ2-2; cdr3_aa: CSARDGGTGDTGELFF